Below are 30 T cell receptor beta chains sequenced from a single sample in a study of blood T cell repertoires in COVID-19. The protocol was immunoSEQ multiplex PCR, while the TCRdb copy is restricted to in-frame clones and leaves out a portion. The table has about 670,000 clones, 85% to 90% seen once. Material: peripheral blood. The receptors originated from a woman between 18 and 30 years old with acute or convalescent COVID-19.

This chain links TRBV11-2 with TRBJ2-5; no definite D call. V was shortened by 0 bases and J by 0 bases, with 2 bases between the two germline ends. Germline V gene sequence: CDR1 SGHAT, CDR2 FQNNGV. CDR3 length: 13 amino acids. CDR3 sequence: CASSLDYQETQYF. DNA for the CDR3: TGTGCCAGCAGCTTAGACTACCAAGAGACCCAGTACTTC.

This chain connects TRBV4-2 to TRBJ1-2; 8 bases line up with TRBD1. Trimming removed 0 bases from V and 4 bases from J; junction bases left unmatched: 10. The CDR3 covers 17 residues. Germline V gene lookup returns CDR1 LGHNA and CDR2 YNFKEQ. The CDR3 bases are TGTGCCAGCAGCCAAGATCCCCAGGACAGGGTTAGCTATGGCTACACCTTC. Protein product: CASSQDPQDRVSYGYTF.

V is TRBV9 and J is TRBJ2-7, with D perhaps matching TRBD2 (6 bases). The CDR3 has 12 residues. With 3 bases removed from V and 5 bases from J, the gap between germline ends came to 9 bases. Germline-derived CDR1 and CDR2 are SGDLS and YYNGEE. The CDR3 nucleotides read TGTGCCAGCAGCGGAATAGCGGACGAGCAGTACTTC. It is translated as CASSGIADEQYF.

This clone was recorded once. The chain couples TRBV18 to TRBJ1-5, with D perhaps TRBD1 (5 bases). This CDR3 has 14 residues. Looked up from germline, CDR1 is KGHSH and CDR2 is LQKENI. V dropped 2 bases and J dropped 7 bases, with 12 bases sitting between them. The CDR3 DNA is TGTGCCAGCTCACCAAGGGCAGGGATACAGCCCCAGCATTTT. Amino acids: CASSPRAGIQPQHF.

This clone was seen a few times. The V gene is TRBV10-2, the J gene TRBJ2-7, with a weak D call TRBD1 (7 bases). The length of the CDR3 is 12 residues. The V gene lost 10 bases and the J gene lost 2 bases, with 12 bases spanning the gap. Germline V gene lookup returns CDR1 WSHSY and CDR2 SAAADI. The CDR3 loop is CATAGGPYEQYF. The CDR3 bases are TGCGCCACCGCAGGGGGGCCCTACGAGCAGTACTTC.

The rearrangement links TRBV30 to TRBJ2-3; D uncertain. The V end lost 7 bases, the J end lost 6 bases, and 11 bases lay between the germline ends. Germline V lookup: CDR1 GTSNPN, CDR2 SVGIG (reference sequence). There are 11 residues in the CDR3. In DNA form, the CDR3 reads TGTGCCTCTTCGGAGAGGGATACGCAGTATTTT. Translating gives CASSERDTQYF.

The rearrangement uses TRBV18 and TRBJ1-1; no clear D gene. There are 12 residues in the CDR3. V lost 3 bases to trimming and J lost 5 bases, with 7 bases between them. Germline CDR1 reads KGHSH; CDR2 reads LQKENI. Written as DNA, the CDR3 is TGTGCCAGCTCACCTGAAGAGACTGAAGCTTTCTTT. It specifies CASSPEETEAFF.

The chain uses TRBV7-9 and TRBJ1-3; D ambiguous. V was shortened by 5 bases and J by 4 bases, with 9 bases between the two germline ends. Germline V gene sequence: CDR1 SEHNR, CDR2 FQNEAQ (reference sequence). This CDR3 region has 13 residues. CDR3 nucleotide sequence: TGTGCCAGCAGCCTCGGTGCGGGAAACACCATATATTTT. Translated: CASSLGAGNTIYF.

This CDR3 reads CASSQVSQRGGLNEQFF. DNA for the CDR3: TGTGCCAGCAGCCAAGTGAGTCAGCGGGGGGGCCTCAATGAGCAGTTCTTC. The genes are TRBV3-1 (or the pseudogene TRBV3-2) and TRBJ2-1; TRBD2 aligns across 10 bases. V shed 1 base and J 6 bases; nucleotides not matched to a gene: 9. This CDR3 region has 17 residues. Per the germline V gene, CDR1 is LGHDT and CDR2 is YNNKEL (reference sequence).

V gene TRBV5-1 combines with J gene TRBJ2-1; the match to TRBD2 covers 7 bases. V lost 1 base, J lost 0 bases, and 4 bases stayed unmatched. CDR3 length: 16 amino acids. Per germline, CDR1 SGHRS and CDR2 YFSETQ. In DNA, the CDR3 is TGCGCCAGCAGCTTGAGCGGGGACCACTCCTACAATGAGCAGTTCTTC. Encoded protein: CASSLSGDHSYNEQFF.

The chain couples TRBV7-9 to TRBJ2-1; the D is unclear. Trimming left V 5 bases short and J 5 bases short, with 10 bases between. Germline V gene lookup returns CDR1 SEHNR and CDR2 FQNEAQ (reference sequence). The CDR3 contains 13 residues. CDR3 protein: CASSPPLNNEQFF. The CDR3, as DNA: TGTGCCAGCAGCCCGCCCCTAAACAATGAGCAGTTCTTC.

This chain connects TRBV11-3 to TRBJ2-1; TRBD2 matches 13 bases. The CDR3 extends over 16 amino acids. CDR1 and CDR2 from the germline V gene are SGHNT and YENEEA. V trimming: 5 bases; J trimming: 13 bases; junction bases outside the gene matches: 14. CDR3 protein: CASSPDPGLAGTLQFF. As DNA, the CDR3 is TGTGCCAGCAGCCCGGACCCGGGACTAGCGGGGACCTTACAGTTCTTC.

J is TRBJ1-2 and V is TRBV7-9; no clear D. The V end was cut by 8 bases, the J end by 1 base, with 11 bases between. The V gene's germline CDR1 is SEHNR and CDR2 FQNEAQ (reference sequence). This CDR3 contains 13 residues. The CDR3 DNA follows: TGTGCCAGCCAAAGTCTACGTAACTATGGCTACACCTTC. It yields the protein CASQSLRNYGYTF.

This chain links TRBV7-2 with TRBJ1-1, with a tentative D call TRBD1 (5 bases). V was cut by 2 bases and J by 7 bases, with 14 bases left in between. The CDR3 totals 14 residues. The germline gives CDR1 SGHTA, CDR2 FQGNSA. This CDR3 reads CASSLTGGPGEAFF. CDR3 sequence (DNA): TGTGCCAGCAGCTTAACAGGTGGGCCTGGTGAAGCTTTCTTT.

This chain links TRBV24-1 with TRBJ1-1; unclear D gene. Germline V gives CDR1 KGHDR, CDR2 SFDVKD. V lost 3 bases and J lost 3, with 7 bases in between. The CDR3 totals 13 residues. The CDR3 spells CATSDNGYTEAFF. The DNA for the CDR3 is TGTGCCACCAGTGATAACGGTTACACTGAAGCTTTCTTT.

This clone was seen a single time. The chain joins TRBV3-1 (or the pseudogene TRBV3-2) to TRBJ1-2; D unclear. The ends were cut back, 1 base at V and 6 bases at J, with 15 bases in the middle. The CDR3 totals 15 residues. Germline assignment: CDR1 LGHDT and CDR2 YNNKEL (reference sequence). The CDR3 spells CASSQGESKADGYTF. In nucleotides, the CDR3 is TGTGCCAGCAGCCAAGGGGAATCGAAAGCGGATGGCTACACCTTC.

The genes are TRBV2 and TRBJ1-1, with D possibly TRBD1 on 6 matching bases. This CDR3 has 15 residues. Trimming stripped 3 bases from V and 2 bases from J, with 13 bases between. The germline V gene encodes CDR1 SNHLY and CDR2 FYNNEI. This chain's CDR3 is CASSEWGRKNTEAFF. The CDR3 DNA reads TGTGCCAGCAGTGAGTGGGGGCGAAAAAACACTGAAGCTTTCTTT.

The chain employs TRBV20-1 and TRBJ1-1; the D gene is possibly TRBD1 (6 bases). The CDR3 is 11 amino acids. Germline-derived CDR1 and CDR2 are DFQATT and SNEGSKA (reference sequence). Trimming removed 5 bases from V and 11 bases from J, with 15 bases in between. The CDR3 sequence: CSADRTQMAFF. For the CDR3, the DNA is TGCAGTGCTGACAGGACCCAAATGGCTTTCTTT.

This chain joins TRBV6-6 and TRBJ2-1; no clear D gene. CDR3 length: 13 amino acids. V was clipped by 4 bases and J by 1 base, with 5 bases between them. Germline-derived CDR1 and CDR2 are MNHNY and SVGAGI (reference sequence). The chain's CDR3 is CASSLQSYNEQFF. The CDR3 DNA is TGTGCCAGCAGTTTGCAGTCCTACAATGAGCAGTTCTTC.

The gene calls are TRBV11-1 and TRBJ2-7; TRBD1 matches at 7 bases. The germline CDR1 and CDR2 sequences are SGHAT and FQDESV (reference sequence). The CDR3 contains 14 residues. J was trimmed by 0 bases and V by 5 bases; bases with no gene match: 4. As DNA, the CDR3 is TGTGCCAGCAGCGCGAACAGGGGCTCCTACGAGCAGTACTTC. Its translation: CASSANRGSYEQYF.

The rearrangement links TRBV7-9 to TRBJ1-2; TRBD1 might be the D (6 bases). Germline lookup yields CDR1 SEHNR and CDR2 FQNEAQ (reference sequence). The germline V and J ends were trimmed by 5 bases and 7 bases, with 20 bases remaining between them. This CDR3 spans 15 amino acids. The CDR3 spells CASSEWTETSGGYTF. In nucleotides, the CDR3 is TGTGCCAGCAGCGAATGGACAGAGACAAGCGGTGGCTACACCTTC.

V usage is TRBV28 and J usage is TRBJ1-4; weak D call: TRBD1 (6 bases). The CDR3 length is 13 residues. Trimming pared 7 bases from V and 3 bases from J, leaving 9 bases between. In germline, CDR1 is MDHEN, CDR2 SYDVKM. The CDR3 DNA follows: TGTGCCAGCACAGGGGTTCCTAATGAAAAACTGTTTTTT. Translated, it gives CASTGVPNEKLFF.

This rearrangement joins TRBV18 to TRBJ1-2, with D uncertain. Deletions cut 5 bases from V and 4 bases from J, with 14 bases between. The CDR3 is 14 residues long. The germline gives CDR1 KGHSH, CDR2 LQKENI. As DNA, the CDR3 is TGTGCCAGCTCAGACCAAACGGGGATCTATGGCTACACCTTC. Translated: CASSDQTGIYGYTF.

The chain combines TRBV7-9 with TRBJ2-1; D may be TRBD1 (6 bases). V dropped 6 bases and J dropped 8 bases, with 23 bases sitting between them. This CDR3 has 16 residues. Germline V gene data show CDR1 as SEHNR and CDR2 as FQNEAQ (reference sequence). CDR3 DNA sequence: TGTGCCAGCAGACTTGGGCGTGGGGGCCGCCAGGATGAGCAGTTCTTC. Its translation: CASRLGRGGRQDEQFF.

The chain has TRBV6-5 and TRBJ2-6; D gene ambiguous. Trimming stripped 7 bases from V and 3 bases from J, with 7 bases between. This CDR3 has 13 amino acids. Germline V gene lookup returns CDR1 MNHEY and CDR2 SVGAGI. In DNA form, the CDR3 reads TGTGCCAGCACGTCAGATGGGGCCAACGTCCTGACTTTC. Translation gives CASTSDGANVLTF.

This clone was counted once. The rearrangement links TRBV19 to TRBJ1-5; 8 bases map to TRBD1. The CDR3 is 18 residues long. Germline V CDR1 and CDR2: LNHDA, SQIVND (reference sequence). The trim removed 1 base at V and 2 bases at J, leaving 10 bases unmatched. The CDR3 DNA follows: TGTGCCAGTAGTATAGGATACAGGGGGAAGGCGGGCAATCAGCCCCAGCATTTT. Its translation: CASSIGYRGKAGNQPQHF.

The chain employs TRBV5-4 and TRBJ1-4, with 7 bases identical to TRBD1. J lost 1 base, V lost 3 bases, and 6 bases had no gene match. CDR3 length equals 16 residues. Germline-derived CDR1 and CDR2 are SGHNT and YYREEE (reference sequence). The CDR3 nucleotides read TGTGCCAGCAGCTCCAGGGGGGAAGGAACTAATGAAAAACTGTTTTTT. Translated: CASSSRGEGTNEKLFF.

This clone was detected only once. For the CDR3, the DNA is TGTGCCAGCAGCTTAGTGTCAGGGGGCAATCAGCCCCAGCATTTT. This codes for CASSLVSGGNQPQHF. The V gene is TRBV7-2, the J gene TRBJ1-5; tentative D call: TRBD1 (6 bases). The V gene lost 1 base and the J gene lost 2 bases, with 9 bases spanning the gap. Per the germline V gene, CDR1 is SGHTA and CDR2 is FQGNSA. The CDR3 contains 15 residues. Full variable domain (remainder filled in from reference TRBV7-2 and TRBJ1-5): GAGVSQSPSNKVTEKGKDVELRCDPISGHTALYWYRQSLGQGLEFLIYFQGNSAPDKSGLPSDRFSAERTGGSVSTLTIQRTQQEDSAVYLCASSLVSGGNQPQHFGDGTRLSIL.

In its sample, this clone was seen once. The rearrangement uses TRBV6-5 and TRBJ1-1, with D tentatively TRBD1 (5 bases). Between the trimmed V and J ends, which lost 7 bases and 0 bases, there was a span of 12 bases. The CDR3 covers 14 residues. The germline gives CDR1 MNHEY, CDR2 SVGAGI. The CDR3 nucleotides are TGTGCCAGCAACCCCGACAGCCTGAACACTGAAGCTTTCTTT. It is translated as CASNPDSLNTEAFF.

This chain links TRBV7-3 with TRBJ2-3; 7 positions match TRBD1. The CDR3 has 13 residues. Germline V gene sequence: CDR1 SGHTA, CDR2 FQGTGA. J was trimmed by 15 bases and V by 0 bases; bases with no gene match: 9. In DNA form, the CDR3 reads TGTGCCAGCAGCTTAACTGGACAGGAACCAAATTATTTT. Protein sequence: CASSLTGQEPNYF.